A single sample is the source of the 31 T cell receptor beta chains below, sequenced in a study of T cells expressing NK-cell markers. TCRdb reprocessed the 5' RACE reads and keeps a single row for each CDR3 protein, giving no DNA. Its table lists around 380,000 distinct CDR3 sequences. Sequenced input: blood T cells: a sorted CD56 or NKG2C T cell subset, CD4+ or CD8+ T cells, or bulk PBMC T cells (not recorded which). Receptors were obtained from a woman in her forties or fifties in good health.

The chain uses TRBV5-6 and TRBJ1-2. Germline CDR1 and CDR2: SGHDT and YYEEEE. The CDR3 sequence is 14 residues long. The CDR3 region is CASSPGTVNYGYTF.

V is TRBV7-9 and J is TRBJ2-1; lacking DNA, the TRBD2 call made by TCRdb goes unchecked. Germline assignment: CDR1 SEHNR and CDR2 FQNEAQ (reference sequence). This CDR3 contains 17 residues. The CDR3 region is CASSFRLADPHYNEQFF.

V is TRBV28 and J is TRBJ2-7; TCRdb gives TRBD1 as the D gene, but with no DNA this cannot be confirmed. The V gene's germline CDR1 is MDHEN and CDR2 SYDVKM. The CDR3 runs 14 residues. CDR3 sequence: CASSLSGNRYEQYF.

CDR3 in amino acids: CASSWRLAGGAGTDTQYF. V is TRBV7-2 and J is TRBJ2-3; absent DNA, TCRdb's TRBD2 call cannot be checked. The CDR3 consists of 18 residues. Germline lookup yields CDR1 SGHTA and CDR2 FQGNSA.

J is TRBJ1-2 and V is TRBV20-1; TCRdb proposes TRBD1, but this gene call is untestable without DNA. CDR1 is DFQATT and CDR2 is SNEGSKA in the germline V gene (reference sequence). The CDR3 is made up of 13 amino acids. The CDR3 sequence is CSAPRDRVYGYTF.

The chain combines TRBV11-2 with TRBJ2-1; TCRdb picks TRBD2, but there is no DNA to check that call. In germline, CDR1 is SGHAT, CDR2 FQNNGV. The CDR3 extends over 16 amino acids. CDR3: CASSPIPGLANNEQFF.

The chain has TRBV6-4 and TRBJ2-3; TCRdb's D gene call, TRBD2, goes unchecked for lack of DNA. Germline V lookup: CDR1 MRHNA, CDR2 SNTAGT. CDR3 length: 12 amino acids. The CDR3 here is CASSGGGSTQYF.

This rearrangement joins TRBV30 to TRBJ2-2; there is no DNA to check the TCRdb D call of TRBD2. The CDR3 consists of 14 residues. Germline CDR1 GTSNPN, CDR2 SVGIG (reference sequence). This CDR3 is CAWKSEPNTGELFF.

J is TRBJ1-3 and V is TRBV10-2. Germline V gives CDR1 WSHSY, CDR2 SAAADI. CDR3 length: 11 residues. The CDR3 loop is CASIGGNTIYF.

V is TRBV7-9 and J is TRBJ2-1; there is no DNA to check the TCRdb D call of TRBD1. The CDR3 totals 16 residues. In germline, CDR1 is SEHNR, CDR2 FQNEAQ (reference sequence). This CDR3 is CASSLVGDTFYNEQFF.

This chain links TRBV6-4 with TRBJ1-1. CDR1 and CDR2 (germline): MRHNA, SNTAGT. This CDR3 is 13 amino acids long. The chain's CDR3 is CASSATPQAEAFF.

V is TRBV11-2 and J is TRBJ2-7. CDR1 SGHAT and CDR2 FQNNGV come from the germline V gene. This CDR3 has 15 residues. CDR3 in amino acids: CASSINGGSSNEQYF.

The chain recombines TRBV11-2 with TRBJ1-2. CDR1 is SGHAT and CDR2 is FQNNGV in the germline V gene. There are 14 residues in the CDR3. This chain's CDR3 is CASSSDLGGWGYTF.

The chain joins TRBV20-1 to TRBJ2-1; without DNA, the TCRdb call of TRBD2 cannot be checked. The CDR3 sequence is 17 residues long. The V gene's germline CDR1 is DFQATT and CDR2 SNEGSKA (reference sequence). CDR3 protein: CSARDHRTSGSPNEQFF.

The chain has TRBV7-9 and TRBJ2-3; the D call of TRBD1 rests on TCRdb alone, since no DNA is present to check it. Germline-derived CDR1 and CDR2 are SEHNR and FQNEAQ (reference sequence). CDR3 length: 17 amino acids. CDR3 sequence: CASSLTRRTGQRDTQYF.

This chain uses TRBV20-1 with TRBJ1-4; lacking DNA, the TRBD1 call made by TCRdb goes unchecked. The germline V gene has CDR1 DFQATT and CDR2 SNEGSKA (reference sequence). The CDR3 is 15 amino acids. CDR3 sequence: CSASQPRGQDEKLFF.

The chain links TRBV5-1 to TRBJ2-1; checking the TCRdb D call of TRBD2 is not possible without DNA. Germline-derived CDR1 and CDR2 are SGHRS and YFSETQ. The CDR3 has 16 residues. This chain's CDR3 is CASSLSSGASYNEQFF.

V gene TRBV13 combines with J gene TRBJ2-7; the TRBD2 assignment by TCRdb is unverifiable without DNA. The germline CDR1 and CDR2 sequences are PRHDT and FYEKMQ (reference sequence). The CDR3 runs to 14 residues. This chain's CDR3 is CASRGRGERYEQYF.

This rearrangement joins TRBV12-3 or TRBV12-4 to TRBJ2-1; the D call from TCRdb, TRBD2, cannot be confirmed without DNA. This CDR3 has 18 amino acids. CDR3 loop: CASSSLWGTSGNMDEQFF.

The chain combines TRBV12-3 or TRBV12-4 with TRBJ2-2; TCRdb outputs TRBD2, but without DNA this stays unchecked. This CDR3 has 18 amino acids. CDR3 residues: CASSQSGLAGGNTGELFF.

CDR3 amino acids: CASSDVSREPGELFF. This chain uses TRBV10-2 with TRBJ2-2. The germline gives CDR1 WSHSY, CDR2 SAAADI. The CDR3 has 15 residues.

The genes are TRBV19 and TRBJ2-1; TCRdb reports TRBD1, a call that lacks DNA to check it against. CDR3 length: 15 amino acids. The germline gives CDR1 LNHDA, CDR2 SQIVND (reference sequence). The CDR3 region is CASSIGRGLSYEQFF.

This chain links TRBV2 with TRBJ2-1; as DNA is missing, the TRBD2 call by TCRdb cannot be tested. Germline loops: CDR1 SNHLY, CDR2 FYNNEI. The CDR3 runs 13 residues. This CDR3 is CASSERVANEQFF.

This chain joins TRBV20-1 and TRBJ2-4; the TCRdb D gene call, TRBD2, has no DNA to confirm it. CDR3 length: 14 residues. Germline V gives CDR1 DFQATT, CDR2 SNEGSKA (reference sequence). The CDR3 loop reads CSARPSLAKNIQYF.

The rearrangement joins TRBV5-1 to TRBJ2-5. This CDR3 contains 11 residues. Germline lookup yields CDR1 SGHRS and CDR2 YFSETQ. The CDR3 spells CASSLQETQYF.

V is TRBV14 and J is TRBJ2-1. CDR1 and CDR2 from the germline V gene are SGHDN and FVKESK. The CDR3 has 16 amino acids. CDR3 amino acids: CASSPRFGELYNEQFF.

The V and J genes are TRBV11-3 and TRBJ2-1. Germline V lookup: CDR1 SGHNT, CDR2 YENEEA. CDR3 length: 13 amino acids. CDR3 in amino acids: CASSLQLANEQFF.

The rearrangement links TRBV20-1 to TRBJ2-7; TCRdb lists TRBD2, though no DNA is available to test this call. Germline CDR1 is DFQATT and CDR2 is SNEGSKA (reference sequence). The CDR3 spans 12 residues. The CDR3 here is CSARSGGREQYF.

This sequence joins TRBV19 and TRBJ1-1. The CDR3 is 15 amino acids. Germline loops: CDR1 LNHDA, CDR2 SQIVND (reference sequence). This CDR3 reads CASSMLLGIVSEAFF. Looking up the rest from reference TRBV19 and TRBJ1-1 gives the full variable domain: DGGITQSPKYLFRKEGQNVTLSCEQNLNHDAMYWYRQDPGQGLRLIYYSQIVNDFQKGDIAEGYSVSREKKESFPLTVTSAQKNPTAFYLCASSMLLGIVSEAFFGQGTRLTVV.

This sequence joins TRBV29-1 and TRBJ1-1. The CDR3 extends over 15 amino acids. CDR1 and CDR2 from the germline V gene are SQVTM and ANQGSEA. The CDR3 sequence is CSVQGFWGKNTEAFF.

The gene calls are TRBV20-1 and TRBJ2-1. Germline V gives CDR1 DFQATT, CDR2 SNEGSKA (reference sequence). The CDR3 covers 13 residues. The CDR3 reads CSAREEFYNEQFF.